This T cell receptor (beta chain) was identified during a study of beta chain features in type 1 diabetes. CDR1 LGHNA and CDR2 YNFKEQ come from the germline V gene. The ends were cut back, 3 bases at V and 6 bases at J, with 14 bases in the middle. The CDR3 contains 15 residues. The whole isolated RNA underwent reverse transcription, so sequencing captured expressed TCRB transcripts. TCRdb's table, derived via immunoSEQ multiplex PCR, lists solely in-frame clones and lacks some. The sample yields fewer than 550,000 clones, about an eighth seen once. This clonotype was sampled from a woman between 18 and 29 years old in good health. This chain uses TRBV4-2 with TRBJ2-2; unclear D gene. Sequenced sample: naive CD4+ T cells from blood. The CDR3 DNA reads as TGTGCCAGCAGCCATCAAAGTAAGGTGCCCGGGGAGCTGTTTTTT. Its protein is CASSHQSKVPGELFF.